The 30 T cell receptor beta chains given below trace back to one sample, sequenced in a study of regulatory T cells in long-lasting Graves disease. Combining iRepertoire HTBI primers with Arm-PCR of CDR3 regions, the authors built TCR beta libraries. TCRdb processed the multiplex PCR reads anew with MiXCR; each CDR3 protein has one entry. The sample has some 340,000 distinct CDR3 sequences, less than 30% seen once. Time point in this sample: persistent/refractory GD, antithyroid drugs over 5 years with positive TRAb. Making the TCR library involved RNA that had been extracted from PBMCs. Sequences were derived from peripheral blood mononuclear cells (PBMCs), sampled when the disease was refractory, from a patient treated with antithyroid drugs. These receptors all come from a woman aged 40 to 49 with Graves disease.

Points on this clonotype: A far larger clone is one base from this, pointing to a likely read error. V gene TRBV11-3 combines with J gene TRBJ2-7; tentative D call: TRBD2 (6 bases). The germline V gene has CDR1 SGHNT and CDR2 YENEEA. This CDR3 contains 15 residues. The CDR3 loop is CASNLDVASAYEQYF. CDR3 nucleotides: TGTGCCAGCAACTTAGATGTGGCTAGCGCCTACGAGCAGTACTTC.

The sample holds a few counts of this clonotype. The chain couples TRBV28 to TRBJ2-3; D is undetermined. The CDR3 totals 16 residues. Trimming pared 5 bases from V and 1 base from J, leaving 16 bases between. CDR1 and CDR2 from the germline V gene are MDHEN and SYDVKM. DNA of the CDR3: TGTGCCAGCAGTCCCTACCTTCGGCAGGGCACAGATACGCAGTATTTT. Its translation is CASSPYLRQGTDTQYF.

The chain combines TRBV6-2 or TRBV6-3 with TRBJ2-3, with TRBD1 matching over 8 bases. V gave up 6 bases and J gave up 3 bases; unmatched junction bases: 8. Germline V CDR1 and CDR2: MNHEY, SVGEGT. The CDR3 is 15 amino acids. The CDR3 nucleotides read TGTGCCAGCAGCTTCAGGGGGCTGCGAACAGATACGCAGTATTTT. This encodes CASSFRGLRTDTQYF.

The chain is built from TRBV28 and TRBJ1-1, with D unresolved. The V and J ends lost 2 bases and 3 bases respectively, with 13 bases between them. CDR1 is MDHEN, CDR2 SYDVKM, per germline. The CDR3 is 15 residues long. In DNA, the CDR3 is TGTGCCAGCAGTTTAATGGGGTGGCGGGACACTGAAGCTTTCTTT. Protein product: CASSLMGWRDTEAFF. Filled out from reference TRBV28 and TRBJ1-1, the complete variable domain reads DVKVTQSSRYLVKRTGEKVFLECVQDMDHENMFWYRQDPGLGLRLIYFSYDVKMKEKGDIPEGYSVSREKKERFSLILESASTNQTSMYLCASSLMGWRDTEAFFGQGTRLTVV.

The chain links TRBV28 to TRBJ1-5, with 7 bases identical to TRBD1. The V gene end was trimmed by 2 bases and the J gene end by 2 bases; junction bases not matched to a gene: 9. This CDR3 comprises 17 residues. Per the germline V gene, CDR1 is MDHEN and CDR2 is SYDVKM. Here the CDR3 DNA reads TGTGCCAGCAGTTTAGGCAGGACAGGTTGGGGCAATCAGCCCCAGCATTTT. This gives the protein CASSLGRTGWGNQPQHF.

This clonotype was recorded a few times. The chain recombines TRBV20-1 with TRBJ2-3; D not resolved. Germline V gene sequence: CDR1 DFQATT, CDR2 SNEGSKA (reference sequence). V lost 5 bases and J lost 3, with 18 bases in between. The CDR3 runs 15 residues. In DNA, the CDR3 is TGCAGTGCTTTCACGCGCCGGGCGCTAACAGATACGCAGTATTTT. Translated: CSAFTRRALTDTQYF.

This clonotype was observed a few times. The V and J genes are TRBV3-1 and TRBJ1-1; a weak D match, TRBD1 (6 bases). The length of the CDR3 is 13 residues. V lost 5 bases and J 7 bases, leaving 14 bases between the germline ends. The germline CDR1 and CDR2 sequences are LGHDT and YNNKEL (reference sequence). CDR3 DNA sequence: TGTGCCAGCAGCGTTACGAGGACAGATGAAGCTTTCTTT. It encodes CASSVTRTDEAFF.

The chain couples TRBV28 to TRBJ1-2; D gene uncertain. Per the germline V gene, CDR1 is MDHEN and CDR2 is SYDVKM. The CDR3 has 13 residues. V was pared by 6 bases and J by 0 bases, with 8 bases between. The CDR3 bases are TGTGCCAGCAGCTACGCCCCTAACTATGGCTACACCTTC. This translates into CASSYAPNYGYTF.

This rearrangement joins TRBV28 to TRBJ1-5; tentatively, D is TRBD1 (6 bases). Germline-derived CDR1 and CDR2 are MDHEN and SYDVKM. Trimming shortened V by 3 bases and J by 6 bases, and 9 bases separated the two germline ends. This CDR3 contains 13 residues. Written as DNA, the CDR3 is TGTGCCAGCAGTTTCTCAGGGGTTCAGCCCCAGCATTTT. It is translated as CASSFSGVQPQHF.

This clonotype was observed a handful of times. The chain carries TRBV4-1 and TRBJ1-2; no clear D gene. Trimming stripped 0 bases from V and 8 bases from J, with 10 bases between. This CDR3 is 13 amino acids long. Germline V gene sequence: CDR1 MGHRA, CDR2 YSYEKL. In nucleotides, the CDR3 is TGCGCCAGCAGCCAAGATCCCTTAAGAGGCTACACCTTC. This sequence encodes CASSQDPLRGYTF.

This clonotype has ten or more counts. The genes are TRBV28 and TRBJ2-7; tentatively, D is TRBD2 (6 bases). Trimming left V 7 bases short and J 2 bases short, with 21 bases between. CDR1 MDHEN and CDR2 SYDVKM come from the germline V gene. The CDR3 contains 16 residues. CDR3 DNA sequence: TGTGCCAGCACCCCGTCTGGATTGTCGGGGGCCTACGAGCAGTACTTC. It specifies CASTPSGLSGAYEQYF.

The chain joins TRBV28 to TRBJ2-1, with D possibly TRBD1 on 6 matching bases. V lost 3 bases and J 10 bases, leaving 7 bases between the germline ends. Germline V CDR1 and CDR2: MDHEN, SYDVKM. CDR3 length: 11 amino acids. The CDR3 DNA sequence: TGTGCCAGCAGTTTGGGGACAGAGCAGTTCTTC. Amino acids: CASSLGTEQFF.

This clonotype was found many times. The CDR3 nucleotides are TGCAGTGCTAGAGATCTCTGGACCGGCAGCGCCTACGAGCAGTACTTC. Protein product: CSARDLWTGSAYEQYF. The V gene is TRBV20-1, the J gene TRBJ2-7; the D is unclear. V was pared by 0 bases and J by 2 bases, with 17 bases between. Germline V CDR1 and CDR2: DFQATT, SNEGSKA (reference sequence). The CDR3 runs 16 residues.

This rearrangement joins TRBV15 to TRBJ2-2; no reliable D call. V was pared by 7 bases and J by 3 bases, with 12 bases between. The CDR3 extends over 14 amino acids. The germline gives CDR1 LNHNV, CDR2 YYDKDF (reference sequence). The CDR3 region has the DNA TGTGCCACCAAAAGGGTAGGAGACACCGGGGAGCTGTTTTTT. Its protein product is CATKRVGDTGELFF.

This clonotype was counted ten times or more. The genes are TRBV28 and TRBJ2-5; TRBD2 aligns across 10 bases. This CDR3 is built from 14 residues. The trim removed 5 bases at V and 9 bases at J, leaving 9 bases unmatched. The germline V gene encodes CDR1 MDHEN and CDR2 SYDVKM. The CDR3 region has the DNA TGTGCCAGCAGTGCCGCTAGCGGGGGTGTATCCCAGTACTTC. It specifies CASSAASGGVSQYF.

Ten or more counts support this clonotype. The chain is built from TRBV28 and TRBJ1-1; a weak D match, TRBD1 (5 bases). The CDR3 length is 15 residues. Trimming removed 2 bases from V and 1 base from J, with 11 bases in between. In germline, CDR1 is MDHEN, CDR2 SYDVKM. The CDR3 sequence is CASSLQGLGNTEAFF. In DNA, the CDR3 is TGTGCCAGCAGTTTACAGGGACTGGGGAACACTGAAGCTTTCTTT. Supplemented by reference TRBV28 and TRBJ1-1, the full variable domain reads DVKVTQSSRYLVKRTGEKVFLECVQDMDHENMFWYRQDPGLGLRLIYFSYDVKMKEKGDIPEGYSVSREKKERFSLILESASTNQTSMYLCASSLQGLGNTEAFFGQGTRLTVV.

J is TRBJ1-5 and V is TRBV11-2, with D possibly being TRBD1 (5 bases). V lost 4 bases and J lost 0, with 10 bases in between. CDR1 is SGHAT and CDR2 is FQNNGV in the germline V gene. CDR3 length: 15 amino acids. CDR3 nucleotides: TGTGCCAGCAGCTCCGGGGGACTTAGCAATCAGCCCCAGCATTTT. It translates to CASSSGGLSNQPQHF.

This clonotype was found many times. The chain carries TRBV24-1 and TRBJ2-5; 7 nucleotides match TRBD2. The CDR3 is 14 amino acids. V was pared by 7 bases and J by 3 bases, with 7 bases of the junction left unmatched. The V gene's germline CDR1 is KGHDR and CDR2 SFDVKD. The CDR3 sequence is CATSEAGPKETQYF. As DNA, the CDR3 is TGTGCCACCAGCGAAGCGGGACCCAAAGAGACCCAGTACTTC.

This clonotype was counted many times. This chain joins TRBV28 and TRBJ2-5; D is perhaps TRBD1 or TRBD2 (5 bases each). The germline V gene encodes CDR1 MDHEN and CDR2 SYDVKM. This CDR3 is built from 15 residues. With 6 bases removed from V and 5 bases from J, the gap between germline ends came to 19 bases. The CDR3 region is CASSPQGGGRETQYF. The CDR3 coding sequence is TGTGCCAGCAGCCCCCAGGGTGGAGGCAGGGAGACCCAGTACTTC.

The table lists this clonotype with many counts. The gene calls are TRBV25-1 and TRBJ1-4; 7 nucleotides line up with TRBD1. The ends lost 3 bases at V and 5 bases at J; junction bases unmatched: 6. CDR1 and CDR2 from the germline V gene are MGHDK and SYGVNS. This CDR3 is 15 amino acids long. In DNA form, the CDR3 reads TGTGCCAGCAGTGACGCGGGACAGCCAAATGAAAAACTGTTTTTT. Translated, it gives CASSDAGQPNEKLFF. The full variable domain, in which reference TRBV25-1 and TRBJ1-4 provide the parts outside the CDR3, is EADIYQTPRYLVIGTGKKITLECSQTMGHDKMYWYQQDPGMELHLIHYSYGVNSTEKGDLSSESTVSRIRTEHFPLTLESARPSHTSQYLCASSDAGQPNEKLFFGSGTQLSVL.

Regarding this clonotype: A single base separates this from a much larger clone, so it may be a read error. The CDR3 DNA follows: TGTGCCAGCATCGCAGCGACGGTGGGGGGGGACAGCTCCTACGAGCAGTACTTC. It specifies CASIAATVGGDSSYEQYF. The rearrangement joins TRBV28 to TRBJ2-7; D tentatively fits TRBD1 or TRBD2 (7 bases each). V shed 7 bases and J shed 0 bases, with 25 bases lying between them. The CDR3 extends over 18 amino acids. CDR1 is MDHEN, CDR2 SYDVKM, per germline.

CDR3 residues: CASSKLAGVGGETQYF. In DNA form, the CDR3 reads TGTGCCAGCAGCAAACTAGCGGGAGTTGGCGGAGAGACCCAGTACTTC. V and J are TRBV7-9 and TRBJ2-5; 11 nucleotides align to TRBD2. V shed 5 bases, J shed 4 bases, and the junction held 9 bases outside the gene matches. The CDR3 extends over 16 amino acids. CDR1 is SEHNR and CDR2 is FQNEAQ in the germline V gene (reference sequence).

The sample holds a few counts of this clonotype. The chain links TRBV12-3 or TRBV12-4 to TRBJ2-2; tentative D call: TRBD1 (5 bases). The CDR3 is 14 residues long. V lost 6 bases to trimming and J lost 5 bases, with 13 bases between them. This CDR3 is CASSNHNRTGELFF. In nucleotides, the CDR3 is TGTGCCAGCAGCAACCACAACAGGACCGGGGAGCTGTTTTTT.

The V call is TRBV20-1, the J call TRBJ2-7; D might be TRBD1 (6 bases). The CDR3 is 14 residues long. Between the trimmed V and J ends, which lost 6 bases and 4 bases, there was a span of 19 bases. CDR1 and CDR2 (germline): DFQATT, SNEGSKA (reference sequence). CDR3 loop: CSAPTGQTLYEQYF. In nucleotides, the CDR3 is TGCAGTGCCCCTACCGGACAGACCCTATACGAGCAGTACTTC.

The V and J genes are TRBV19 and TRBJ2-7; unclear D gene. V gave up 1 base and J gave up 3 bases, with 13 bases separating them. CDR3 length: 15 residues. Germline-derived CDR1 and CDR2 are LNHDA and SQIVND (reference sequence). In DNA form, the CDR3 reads TGTGCCAGTAGTATAGCGGCAGATCCTTTCTACGAGCAGTACTTC. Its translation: CASSIAADPFYEQYF.

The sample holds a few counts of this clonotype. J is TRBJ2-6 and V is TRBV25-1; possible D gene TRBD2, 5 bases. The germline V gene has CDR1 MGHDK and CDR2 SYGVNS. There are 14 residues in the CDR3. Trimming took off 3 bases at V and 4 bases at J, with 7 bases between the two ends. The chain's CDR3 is CASSERAGANVLTF. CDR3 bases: TGTGCCAGCAGTGAGAGGGCCGGGGCCAACGTCCTGACTTTC.

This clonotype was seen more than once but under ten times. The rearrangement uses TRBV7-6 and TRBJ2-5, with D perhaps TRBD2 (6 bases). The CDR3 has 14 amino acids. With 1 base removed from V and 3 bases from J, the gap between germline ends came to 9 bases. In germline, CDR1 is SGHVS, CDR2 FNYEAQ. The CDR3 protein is CASSLVGSKETQYF. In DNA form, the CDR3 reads TGTGCCAGCAGCTTAGTCGGGAGCAAAGAGACCCAGTACTTC.

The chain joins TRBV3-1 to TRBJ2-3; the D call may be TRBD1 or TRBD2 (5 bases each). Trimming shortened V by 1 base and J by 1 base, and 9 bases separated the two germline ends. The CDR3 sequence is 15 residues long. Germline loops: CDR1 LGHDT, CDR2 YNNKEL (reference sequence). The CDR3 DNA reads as TGTGCCAGCAGCCAAGCTTGGGACGGCACAGATACGCAGTATTTT. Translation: CASSQAWDGTDTQYF.

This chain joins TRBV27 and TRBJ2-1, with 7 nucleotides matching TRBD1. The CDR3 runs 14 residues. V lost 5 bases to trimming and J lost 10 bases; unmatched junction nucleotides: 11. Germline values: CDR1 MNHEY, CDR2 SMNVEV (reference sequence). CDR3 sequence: CASSLLGTVAEQFF. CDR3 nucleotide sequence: TGTGCCAGCAGTCTCCTCGGGACAGTAGCCGAGCAGTTCTTC.

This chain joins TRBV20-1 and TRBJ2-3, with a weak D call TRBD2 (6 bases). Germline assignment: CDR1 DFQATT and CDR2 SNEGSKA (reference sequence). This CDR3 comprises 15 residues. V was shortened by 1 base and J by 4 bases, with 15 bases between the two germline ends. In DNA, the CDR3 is TGCAGTGCTAGAGCTGGGAGGATCACGGCAGATACGCAGTATTTT. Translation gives CSARAGRITADTQYF.